Listed below are T cell receptor beta chains from one sample, sequenced in a study of blood T cell repertoires in COVID-19. Profiling relied on immunoSEQ multiplex PCR, and the TCRdb table lists in-frame clones only, not all of them. The sample lists some 280,000 clones, 86% occurring once. Specimen: peripheral blood. All receptors derive from a woman aged 30 to 39 with active or convalescent COVID-19. Each CDR3 is given with its conserved first and last residue. D genes are given only for firm matches. The listing skips clone size in some rows; elsewhere it reads once, few, many or a size class.

j_call d_call clone_size v_call cdr3_nt cdr3_aa
TRBJ1-6 - once TRBV30 TGTGCCTGGAGTGTACGGTCGGGGGAGCCACCCCTCCACTTT CAWSVRSGEPPLHF
TRBJ2-3 - - TRBV10-2 TGCGCCACCCAGATGGGGGGGCTTCGTGCTAGCACAGATACGCAGTATTTT CATQMGGLRASTDTQYF
TRBJ1-2 - - TRBV4-2 TGTGCCAGCAGCCAAGTGGGGGCTGGCTACACCTTC CASSQVGAGYTF
TRBJ1-4 - - TRBV7-6 TGTGCCAGCAGCCCTGAGCGAGGGTTTGGGGAAAAACTGTTTTTT CASSPERGFGEKLFF
TRBJ1-1 - - TRBV7-2 TGTGCCAGCAGCTTATCCCGGTGGAACACTGAAGCTTTCTTT CASSLSRWNTEAFF
TRBJ1-1 TRBD1 once TRBV5-6 TGTGCCAGCAGAGACACAGGGGGCACTGAAGCTTTCTTT CASRDTGGTEAFF
TRBJ1-5 TRBD1 - TRBV19 TGTGCCAGTAGTATCCGGGACAGGGTCCATCAGCCCCAGCATTTT CASSIRDRVHQPQHF
TRBJ1-6 TRBD1 - TRBV5-3 TGTGCCTTCTACCAACAGGGGAGCGATAATTCACCCCTCCACTTT CAFYQQGSDNSPLHF
TRBJ1-2 - - TRBV28 TGTGCCAGCAGGTCACTACGCGGTCAGGGATTTACTAACTATGGCTACACCTTC CASRSLRGQGFTNYGYTF
TRBJ1-1 - - TRBV29-1 TGCAGCGTTGTGGTGTCCGCGGCGTTGAGCACTGAAGCTTTCTTT CSVVVSAALSTEAFF
TRBJ2-7 TRBD2 once TRBV28 TGTGCCAGCAGCAGGACTAGCGGTACCTACGAGCAGTACTTC CASSRTSGTYEQYF
TRBJ1-2 TRBD1 few TRBV30 TGTGCCTGGAGTGCCGGGACAGGAAAAAACTATGGCTACACCTTC CAWSAGTGKNYGYTF
TRBJ1-1 TRBD1 - TRBV7-2 TGTGCCAGCAGCCCTTGGACAGGGGTAGGAACTGAAGCTTTCTTT CASSPWTGVGTEAFF
TRBJ1-6 - - TRBV6-5 TGTGCCAGCAATTACAGGGAGGGCTCACCCCTCCACTTT CASNYREGSPLHF
TRBJ1-4 TRBD1 - TRBV10-3 TGTGCCAGTCAGGGACAGTCCAATGAAAAACTGTTTTTT CASQGQSNEKLFF
TRBJ2-3 - - TRBV7-2 TGTGCCAGCAGCAGGGAGAGGACAGATACGCAGTATTTT CASSRERTDTQYF
TRBJ2-1 - - TRBV20-1 TGCAGTGCTAGTACCGGGGGTCGGTTCTACAATGAGCAGTTCTTC CSASTGGRFYNEQFF
TRBJ2-7 - - TRBV6-5 TGTGCCAGCAGTTACAACAGGGAGTCCTACGAGCAGTACTTC CASSYNRESYEQYF
TRBJ2-7 - - TRBV12-5 TGTGCTAGTGGTTTGGGCGACGAGCAGTACTTC CASGLGDEQYF
TRBJ1-5 - - TRBV6-1 TGTGCCAGCAGTGAATTAGGCAGGGGTAGCAATCAGCCCCAGCATTTT CASSELGRGSNQPQHF
TRBJ2-1 TRBD1 - TRBV24-1 TGTGCCACCAGTGACCATCAGGGGGCAAGAGACAATGAGCAGTTCTTC CATSDHQGARDNEQFF
TRBJ2-7 TRBD2 - TRBV6-2/TRBV6-3 TGTGCCAGCAGTGGTCGGGGGGGGGCCAATTACGAGCAGTACTTC CASSGRGGANYEQYF
TRBJ1-6 TRBD1 - TRBV7-6 TGTGCCAGCAGCCCCACGGCGGGACCAGGGGGTTCACCCCTCCACTTT CASSPTAGPGGSPLHF
TRBJ2-1 - - TRBV29-1 TGCAGCGTTGAAGATTACCCCGACAGAAAAAGCTCCTACAATGAGCAGTTCTTC CSVEDYPDRKSSYNEQFF
TRBJ1-4 - - TRBV6-5 TGTGCCAGCAGTTACGGTCCCTATAATGAAAAACTGTTTTTT CASSYGPYNEKLFF
TRBJ2-3 - - TRBV21-1 TGTGCCAGCAGCAAAGCGCCGGGGTGTACGCAGTATTTT CASSKAPGCTQYF
TRBJ2-5 - - TRBV5-6 TGTGCCAGCAGCTTCCAACAGGGCCAAGAGACCCAGTACTTC CASSFQQGQETQYF
TRBJ1-5 - - TRBV28 TGTGCCAGCAGACCTCATACCGGTTTTAATCAGCCCCAGCATTTT CASRPHTGFNQPQHF
TRBJ1-2 - once TRBV20-1 TGCAGTGCTGGCCTGGCTGGCTACACCTTC CSAGLAGYTF
TRBJ2-1 TRBD2 - TRBV7-2 TGTGCCAGCAGCTTAGTGGGACTAGCGGGGGTATACAATGAGCAGTTCTTC CASSLVGLAGVYNEQFF
TRBJ2-6 - once TRBV18 TGTGCCAGCGACGACAGCGCCTCTGGGGCCAACGTCCTGACTTTC CASDDSASGANVLTF
TRBJ1-5 - - TRBV9 TGTGCTCCCGGGGGAAGCAATCAGCCCCAGCATTTT CAPGGSNQPQHF
TRBJ1-6 TRBD1 - TRBV18 TGTGCCAGCTCACCACATGACAGGGTCGTATATGGGAATTCACCCCTCCACTTT CASSPHDRVVYGNSPLHF
TRBJ2-1 - once TRBV5-6 TGTGCCAGCAGCCAGTACAGGACTACCTACAATGAGCAGTTCTTC CASSQYRTTYNEQFF
TRBJ2-7 TRBD1 - TRBV28 TGTGCCAGCAGTTTATCTTACCCGGACAGGGGCTACGAGCAGTACTTC CASSLSYPDRGYEQYF
TRBJ1-2 - - TRBV4-2 TGTGTCAGCAGCCAAGAGGGCACAGGTCCTAACTATGGCTACACCTTC CVSSQEGTGPNYGYTF
TRBJ2-4 - - TRBV6-6 TGTGCCAGCAGTTACGGCGCGGGGAGCATTAAAAACATTCAGTACTTC CASSYGAGSIKNIQYF
TRBJ2-3 TRBD2 - TRBV20-1 TGCAGTGCTAGTGGGTTAGCGGGGGTGCTCACAGATACGCAGTATTTT CSASGLAGVLTDTQYF
TRBJ1-5 - - TRBV2 TGTGCCAGCGCAGGGAGGGTAGACAATCAGCCCCAGCATTTT CASAGRVDNQPQHF
TRBJ1-6 - - TRBV7-2 TGTGCCAGCAGCGTCGACCGGGATTCACCCCTCCACTTT CASSVDRDSPLHF
TRBJ2-5 TRBD1 - TRBV12-3/TRBV12-4 TGTGCCAGCAGTGGGGACAGGGAGACCCAGTACTTC CASSGDRETQYF
TRBJ1-2 - once TRBV3-1/TRBV3-2 TGTGCCAGCAGCACTACAGGGTCAGGCTATGGCTACACCTTC CASSTTGSGYGYTF
TRBJ1-1 - few TRBV5-6 TGTGCCAGCAGCTCTACGTTGCGGCGGAGGGGCACTGAAGCTTTCTTT CASSSTLRRRGTEAFF
TRBJ2-7 TRBD1 once TRBV7-8 TGTGCCAGCAGCTCCGAGCTCCAGGGGGTCATCGACGAGCAGTACTTC CASSSELQGVIDEQYF
TRBJ2-1 TRBD1 - TRBV7-3 TGTGCCAGCAGCTTGACAGGGGGCACTTTCGATGAGCAGTTCTTC CASSLTGGTFDEQFF
TRBJ2-1 TRBD1 - TRBV27 TGTGCCAGCAGTCCCCGGACAGGGGGTAGGTACAATGAGCAGTTCTTC CASSPRTGGRYNEQFF
TRBJ1-1 TRBD1 - TRBV7-2 TGTGCCAGCAGCTCAAACATGGGACAGGGAGCTTTCTTT CASSSNMGQGAFF
TRBJ1-1 TRBD1 - TRBV28 TGTGCCAGCAGTTTATTATCCCCGGGACAGCGAAACACTGAAGCTTTCTTT CASSLLSPGQRNTEAFF
TRBJ1-5 TRBD1 - TRBV5-1 TGCGCCAGCAGCATAGGACAGGGGGCTCAGCCCCAGCATTTT CASSIGQGAQPQHF
TRBJ2-1 TRBD2 - TRBV30 TGTGCCTGGAGTGTACTAGCGGGGGGCTACAATGAGCAGTTCTTC CAWSVLAGGYNEQFF